This TCR beta chain was profiled in a study of CD8 T cells in Susac syndrome. General study results and limits: As the study acknowledged, the number of individuals who were part of its TCR sequencing and HLA analysis was relatively small.

A note on this clonotype: Its antigen remains unidentified.

CDR3 length: 12 residues. V was pared by 3 bases and J by 7 bases, with 10 bases between. The germline V gene has CDR1 SGHRS and CDR2 YFSETQ. cDNA came from approximately 0.5 to 1 ug RNA primed by random hexamers. TCRdb processed the immunoSEQ multiplex PCR reads anew with MiXCR; each CDR3 protein has one entry. The sample has approximately 70,000 distinct CDR3 sequences; approximately 94% are singletons. The TCR comes from a human donor with multiple sclerosis. The sequenced sample was CD8+ T cells from PBMCs. J is TRBJ1-2 and V is TRBV5-1, with D perhaps matching TRBD1 (5 bases). CDR3 protein: CASSYGTFGYTF. The CDR3 coding sequence is TGCGCCAGCAGCTACGGGACTTTTGGCTACACCTTC. The full variable domain, rest sourced from reference TRBV5-1 and TRBJ1-2, is KAGVTQTPRYLIKTRGQQVTLSCSPISGHRSVSWYQQTPGQGLQFLFEYFSETQRNKGNFPGRFSGRQFSNSRSEMNVSTLELGDSALYLCASSYGTFGYTFGSGTRLTVV.